Below are 10 T cell receptor beta chains sequenced from a single sample in a study of blood T cell repertoires in COVID-19. Clones were sequenced by immunoSEQ multiplex PCR, and TCRdb holds only the in-frame ones, with some missing. The table lists under 300,000 clones, under 90% of them singletons, with about 1.8% in the top ten. The sample comprised PBMCs or T cells enriched from blood (not recorded which). Every receptor here comes from a woman aged 35 to 49 who had recovered from COVID-19.

The gene calls are TRBV7-8 and TRBJ1-6; D might be TRBD1 (6 bases). Trimming took 5 bases from V and 0 from J, leaving 11 bases between them. This CDR3 contains 16 residues. The germline V gene has CDR1 SGHVS and CDR2 FQNEAQ. The CDR3 reads CASSRNRVSYNSPLHF. Written as DNA, the CDR3 is TGTGCCAGCAGCCGTAACAGGGTCTCCTATAATTCACCCCTCCACTTT.

The rearrangement joins TRBV14 to TRBJ1-6; 9 bases are a match to TRBD1. The CDR3 covers 13 residues. Per the germline V gene, CDR1 is SGHDN and CDR2 is FVKESK. After removal of 8 bases from V and 10 bases from J, the junction contained 6 bases not matched to a gene. CDR3 DNA: TGTGCCAGCGCCGGGACAGGGATCTCACCCCTCCACTTT. It encodes CASAGTGISPLHF.

This chain connects TRBV11-2 to TRBJ1-4; 7 positions agree with TRBD1. Germline V gene lookup returns CDR1 SGHAT and CDR2 FQNNGV. This CDR3 region has 14 residues. Losses at the gene ends were 6 bases for V and 5 bases for J; bases not matched to a gene: 6. CDR3 sequence (DNA): TGTGCCAGCAGTGACAGGGCCTCAAATGAAAAACTGTTTTTT. Protein sequence: CASSDRASNEKLFF. The variable domain in full, with the rest retrieved from reference TRBV11-2 and TRBJ1-4, is EAGVAQSPRYKIIEKRQSVAFWCNPISGHATLYWYQQILGQGPKLLIQFQNNGVVDDSQLPKDRFSAERLKGVDSTLKIQPAKLEDSAVYLCASSDRASNEKLFFGSGTQLSVL.

This clone was observed once. The rearrangement uses TRBV4-1 and TRBJ2-7, with TRBD1 matching 9 bases. V lost 1 base, J lost 2 bases, and 6 bases stayed unmatched. Looked up from germline, CDR1 is MGHRA and CDR2 is YSYEKL. The CDR3 runs to 16 residues. The DNA of the CDR3 is TGCGCCAGCAGCCAAGGGTGGACAGGGGCAGCCTACGAGCAGTACTTC. Amino acid sequence: CASSQGWTGAAYEQYF.

This rearrangement joins TRBV19 to TRBJ1-3; D may be TRBD1 (5 bases). Germline loops: CDR1 LNHDA, CDR2 SQIVND (reference sequence). V dropped 1 base and J dropped 4 bases, with 14 bases sitting between them. The CDR3 runs 16 residues. The CDR3 sequence: CASSIGTTGRGNTIYF. The CDR3 region has the DNA TGTGCCAGTAGTATAGGGACTACGGGACGAGGAAACACCATATATTTT.

This chain links TRBV11-1 with TRBJ1-1, with D possibly TRBD1 on 5 matching bases. Deletions cut 5 bases from V and 7 bases from J, with 11 bases between. The CDR3 is 12 residues long. Germline lookup yields CDR1 SGHAT and CDR2 FQDESV (reference sequence). This chain's CDR3 is CASSARVGEAFF. The CDR3 bases are TGTGCCAGCAGCGCCAGGGTAGGTGAAGCTTTCTTT.

This sequence joins TRBV7-2 and TRBJ2-2; the match to TRBD1 covers 9 bases. The ends lost 5 bases at V and 2 bases at J; junction bases unmatched: 9. This CDR3 has 17 amino acids. The V gene's germline CDR1 is SGHTA and CDR2 FQGNSA. This chain's CDR3 is CASSPRVGQGNTGELFF. The DNA of the CDR3 is TGTGCCAGCAGCCCCCGGGTGGGACAGGGAAACACCGGGGAGCTGTTTTTT.

This clone was detected only a few times. The V and J genes are TRBV11-1 and TRBJ2-7, with D perhaps TRBD2 (6 bases). Trimming removed 3 bases from V and 3 bases from J, with 12 bases in between. The CDR3 is 14 amino acids. Per the germline V gene, CDR1 is SGHAT and CDR2 is FQDESV (reference sequence). The CDR3 protein is CASSLGRELYEQYF. The CDR3 DNA is TGTGCCAGCAGCTTGGGTCGGGAGCTCTACGAGCAGTACTTC.

The rearrangement uses TRBV5-1 and TRBJ2-3; 9 positions match TRBD2. The CDR3 spans 17 residues. Germline-derived CDR1 and CDR2 are SGHRS and YFSETQ. The ends lost 4 bases at V and 3 bases at J; junction bases unmatched: 12. CDR3 region: CASSLPLAGAATDTQYF. CDR3 bases: TGCGCCAGCAGCCTTCCATTAGCGGGAGCGGCGACAGATACGCAGTATTTT.

The rearrangement links TRBV27 to TRBJ1-1; possibly TRBD1 for D (5 bases). The V gene lost 7 bases and the J gene lost 0 bases, with 21 bases spanning the gap. The germline gives CDR1 MNHEY, CDR2 SMNVEV (reference sequence). This CDR3 comprises 17 residues. The CDR3 sequence is CASNRKGVKAMNTEAFF. The CDR3 nucleotides read TGTGCCAGCAATAGGAAAGGGGTCAAAGCTATGAACACTGAAGCTTTCTTT.